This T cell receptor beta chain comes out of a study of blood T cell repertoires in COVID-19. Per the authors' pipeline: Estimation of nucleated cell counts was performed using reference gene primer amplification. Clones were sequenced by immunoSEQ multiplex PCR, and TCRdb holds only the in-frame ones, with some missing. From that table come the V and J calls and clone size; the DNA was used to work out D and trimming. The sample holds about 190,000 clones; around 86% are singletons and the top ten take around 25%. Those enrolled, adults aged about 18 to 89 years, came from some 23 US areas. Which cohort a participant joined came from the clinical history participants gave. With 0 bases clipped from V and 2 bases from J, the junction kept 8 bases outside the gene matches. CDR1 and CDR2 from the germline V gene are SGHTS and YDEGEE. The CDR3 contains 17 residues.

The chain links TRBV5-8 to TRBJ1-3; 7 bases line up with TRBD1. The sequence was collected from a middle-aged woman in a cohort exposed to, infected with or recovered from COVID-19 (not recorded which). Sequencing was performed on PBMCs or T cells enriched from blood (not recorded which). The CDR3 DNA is TGTGCCAGCAGCTTGGCCGGTGGCAGGGGGACTGGAAACACCATATATTTT. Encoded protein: CASSLAGGRGTGNTIYF.